This TCR beta chain was documented in a study of identical twins listed by TCRdb under 2016. For the study in its entirety: To test whether fetal clonotypes persist, the study used deep sequencing on TCR alpha and beta repertoires from monozygotic twins, unrelated adults of various ages, and cord blood. To rule out contamination, replicate twin experiments were performed at different times with different library preparation protocols.

The library came from 5' RACE. TCRdb records Illumina HiSeq 2000 as the sequencer. Template switching introduced a universal primer binding site; the final cDNA contained a unique molecular identifier, enabling accurate counting of TCR cDNA molecules. Specific primers in the conserved constant-segment region were used to synthesize first-strand cDNA for TCR alpha and beta chains. To control for contamination, every cDNA library carried two barcodes: a SMART-Mk sample barcode plus Illumina barcodes. TruSeq adapter sequences and Illumina sample barcodes were added in two successive PCR steps. TCR alpha and beta cDNA libraries were sequenced on the Illumina HiSeq platform with custom primers. Concerning the study's data processing: MiGEC processed the raw reads to extract unique molecular identifiers, while MiXCR was used to determine the CDR3 positions. Recombination models were inferred per individual with the repgenHMM and IGoR tools using an EM algorithm. Shared clonotype analysis was performed with the tcR package in R, normalizing sharing by the product of cloneset sizes. To study raw recombination without the effects of thymic and clonal selection, out-of-frame nonproductive sequences were analyzed. TCRdb reworked the public reads: Q25 trimming with fastp, MiXCR clone assembly, productive beta chains retained. CDR3 protein sequences are deduplicated, and each keeps its most common genes and DNA. These V and J calls originate from TCRdb's pipeline instead of the authors' own analysis. This sample lists about 530,000 distinct CDR3 sequences; 20% to 25% were detected once. Around 0.47% of the sample is in the top ten clones.

CDR1 and CDR2 were assigned from the germline V gene as SNHLY and FYNNEI. The CDR3, cysteine through phenylalanine, is 17 amino acids long. CDR3 DNA only is kept here, 51 bases in frame from base 1. For this chain, trimming is 2 bases at the V end and 1 base at the J end, and the number of junction bases without a gene match is 5. Every donor was a healthy Caucasian. The twin cohort consisted of three pairs of female monozygotic twins, all aged roughly 18 to 30 years. Positive isolation kits from Invitrogen were used to isolate CD4+ and CD8+ T cell populations. Notes on this clonotype: It has no known antigen specificity. No much larger clone is present one base from it, and per-base qualities are unavailable.

Study-wide findings and limitations: Zero-insertion analyses could be partly confounded by invariant T cells such as MAIT and iNKT, though diverse VJ usage argued against such confounding for most clonotypes. In beta out-of-frame sequences, excess twin sharing was weaker, because having fewer shared sequences lowered the signal-to-noise ratio. In monozygotic twins, out-of-frame TCR alpha sharing was systematically underestimated by recombination models, although the models agreed with sharing between unrelated individuals. Abundant cord blood beta clonotypes had fewer insertions, young adult naive repertoires showed a similar but weaker trend, and memory repertoires showed no such trend. Because the same donors could not be followed over many years, the conclusions depended on cross-sectional statistical analysis. Out-of-frame TCR alpha sequences shared between twins showed an excess of low generation-probability sequences compared with coincidental sharing between unrelated individuals.

The sample was also linked to a second study, of yellow fever vaccine responses in identical twins. The second paper states: According to the authors, in identical twins the way T cells responded to vaccination appeared partly convergent and partly personalized. In the study, vaccine-responding T cell clones were precisely tracked in identical twins.

The sequence is built from TRBV2 and TRBJ2-5, with 12 bases in between that match TRBD2. This receptor was obtained from a woman aged 18-29 years in good health. The sample consisted of CD4+ T cells sorted from blood. In nucleotide form, the sequence is TGTGCCAGCAGTGAACTAGCGGGGGGGCCGGTCCAAGAGACCCAGTACTTC. It translates as CASSELAGGPVQETQYF.